This passage covers 21 T cell receptor beta chains from one sample sequenced in a study of cytomegalovirus exposure and HLA in healthy donors. The study ran its PCR with 60 Vbeta and 13 Jbeta primers. This table comes from immunoSEQ multiplex PCR, and its TCRdb copy is limited to in-frame clones, with some not included. In the table there are about 60,000 clones, roughly 78% of which are singletons. Sequenced input: PBMCs. The receptor set was obtained from a young woman in good health and CMV-seronegative.

This clone has a single count. The chain has TRBV20-1 and TRBJ2-1; unclear D gene. Germline CDR1 is DFQATT and CDR2 is SNEGSKA (reference sequence). This CDR3 spans 10 amino acids. V lost 3 bases and J lost 7, with 4 bases in between. The CDR3 here is CSASVNEQFF. The CDR3 DNA reads TGCAGTGCTAGTGTAAATGAGCAGTTCTTC.

This chain links TRBV5-6 with TRBJ1-1; TRBD1 aligns across 9 bases. The germline V gene has CDR1 SGHDT and CDR2 YYEEEE. This CDR3 contains 16 residues. The J segment lost 11 bases and the V segment lost 4 bases, leaving 18 bases of the junction unmatched. DNA of the CDR3: TGTGCCAGCAGCCCGGACAGGGGAGCCGGTACTTCCCCGGCTTTCTTT. Its protein is CASSPDRGAGTSPAFF.

This chain uses TRBV5-1 with TRBJ2-7; 10 bases line up with TRBD1. The CDR3 loop spans 16 amino acids. In germline, CDR1 is SGHRS, CDR2 YFSETQ. Trimming removed 0 bases from V and 5 bases from J; junction bases left unmatched: 8. The DNA of the CDR3 is TGCGCCAGCAGCTTGGCCAGGTGGACAGGGGGGAACGAGCAGTACTTC. This codes for CASSLARWTGGNEQYF. Based on the CDR3 plus reference TRBV5-1 and TRBJ2-7, the full variable domain is KAGVTQTPRYLIKTRGQQVTLSCSPISGHRSVSWYQQTPGQGLQFLFEYFSETQRNKGNFPGRFSGRQFSNSRSEMNVSTLELGDSALYLCASSLARWTGGNEQYFGPGTRLTVT.

This chain joins TRBV6-5 and TRBJ1-1; 7 bases match TRBD1. Unmatched junction bases numbered 5, after V lost 0 bases and J lost 1 base. Germline loops: CDR1 MNHEY, CDR2 SVGAGI. CDR3 length: 16 residues. The CDR3 loop is CASSYSKNRGNTEAFF. As DNA, the CDR3 is TGTGCCAGCAGTTACTCCAAGAACAGGGGGAACACTGAAGCTTTCTTT.

The genes are TRBV30 and TRBJ2-1; TRBD2 aligns across 11 bases. CDR3 length equals 13 residues. Germline CDR1 is GTSNPN and CDR2 is SVGIG (reference sequence). V trimming: 4 bases; J trimming: 9 bases; junction bases outside the gene matches: 5. In DNA form, the CDR3 reads TGTGCCTGGACACTGACTAGCGGGGTTGAGCAGTTCTTC. Its protein product is CAWTLTSGVEQFF.

This clone was observed a handful of times. The chain couples TRBV29-1 to TRBJ2-7; 7 bases agree with TRBD1. The CDR3 runs to 16 residues. Trimming took 6 bases from V and 5 from J; bases not matched to a gene: 19. From germline, CDR1 is SQVTM and CDR2 ANQGSEA. The CDR3 sequence: CSVALPTGSEIHEQYF. The CDR3 coding sequence is TGCAGCGTCGCCCTACCGACAGGGAGTGAAATCCACGAGCAGTACTTC.

This chain joins TRBV4-1 and TRBJ2-7; D perhaps matches TRBD2 (6 bases). CDR1 is MGHRA and CDR2 is YSYEKL in the germline V gene. V was cut by 0 bases and J by 6 bases, with 15 bases left in between. This CDR3 has 15 residues. The CDR3 sequence is CASSQEGTGGLEQYF. CDR3 coding DNA: TGCGCCAGCAGCCAAGAAGGGACTGGAGGCCTCGAGCAGTACTTC.

The V and J genes are TRBV15 and TRBJ2-4; perhaps TRBD1 as D (5 bases). The germline CDR1 and CDR2 sequences are LNHNV and YYDKDF (reference sequence). The V end lost 4 bases, the J end lost 7 bases, and 17 bases lay between the germline ends. The CDR3 sequence is 15 residues long. The CDR3 coding sequence is TGTGCCACCAGCAAGAGAAGCTCAGGGAATAACATTCAGTACTTC. Translation gives CATSKRSSGNNIQYF.

The J gene is TRBJ1-5, the V gene TRBV4-2; D not resolved. Trimming stripped 1 base from V and 2 bases from J, with 9 bases between. The CDR3 is 15 residues long. From germline, CDR1 is LGHNA and CDR2 YNFKEQ. Here the CDR3 DNA reads TGTGCCAGCAGCCAAGTTGACACTGGCAATCAGCCCCAGCATTTT. Encoded protein: CASSQVDTGNQPQHF.

V usage is TRBV7-2 and J usage is TRBJ1-1; D remains ambiguous. Germline V gene data show CDR1 as SGHTA and CDR2 as FQGNSA. V lost 4 bases to trimming and J lost 5 bases, with 8 bases between them. There are 12 residues in the CDR3. In nucleotides, the CDR3 is TGTGCCAGCAGCTCCGGAGGGACTGAAGCTTTCTTT. Translation: CASSSGGTEAFF.

This clone was detected only a few times. This chain links TRBV7-6 with TRBJ2-3; 7 nucleotides match TRBD2. The CDR3 extends over 16 amino acids. Germline CDR1 is SGHVS and CDR2 is FNYEAQ. V dropped 1 base and J dropped 2; count of bases not matched to a gene: 6. CDR3 DNA: TGTGCCAGCAGCTTAGGACTAGCCGGGGACACAGATACGCAGTATTTT. It specifies CASSLGLAGDTDTQYF.

The chain couples TRBV25-1 to TRBJ1-1; 7 positions match TRBD1. Germline-derived CDR1 and CDR2 are MGHDK and SYGVNS. This CDR3 is 15 amino acids long. The V and J ends lost 3 bases and 3 bases, in that order; junction bases with no gene match: 7. For the CDR3, the DNA is TGTGCCAGCAGTGACCCGACAGGGTCAGACACTGAAGCTTTCTTT. Translating gives CASSDPTGSDTEAFF.

V and J are TRBV6-1 and TRBJ2-7; TRBD1 aligns across 8 bases. Germline V CDR1 and CDR2: MNHNS, SASEGT. The J segment lost 1 base and the V segment lost 6 bases, leaving 8 bases of the junction unmatched. The CDR3 runs to 15 residues. The CDR3 DNA is TGTGCCAGCAGCCATGGACAGGGAAGATCCTACGAGCAGTACTTC. Translated, it gives CASSHGQGRSYEQYF.

The genes are TRBV5-1 and TRBJ2-5; 7 bases fit TRBD1. Losses at the gene ends were 0 bases for V and 4 bases for J; bases not matched to a gene: 3. There are 14 residues in the CDR3. Germline V lookup: CDR1 SGHRS, CDR2 YFSETQ. The CDR3 sequence: CASSLAGDRETQYF. CDR3 bases: TGCGCCAGCAGCTTGGCAGGGGACAGAGAGACCCAGTACTTC. Filled out from reference TRBV5-1 and TRBJ2-5, the complete variable domain reads KAGVTQTPRYLIKTRGQQVTLSCSPISGHRSVSWYQQTPGQGLQFLFEYFSETQRNKGNFPGRFSGRQFSNSRSEMNVSTLELGDSALYLCASSLAGDRETQYFGPGTRLLVL.

This clone was counted a few times. The rearrangement joins TRBV28 to TRBJ2-7; possible D gene TRBD1, 5 bases. The ends were cut back, 6 bases at V and 3 bases at J, with 9 bases in the middle. This CDR3 is 12 amino acids long. Per the germline V gene, CDR1 is MDHEN and CDR2 is SYDVKM. The chain's CDR3 is CASSWGSYEQYF. CDR3 bases: TGTGCCAGCAGCTGGGGCAGCTACGAGCAGTACTTC.

The chain uses TRBV5-1 and TRBJ1-5; no firm D call. CDR1 and CDR2 (germline): SGHRS, YFSETQ. V was shortened by 0 bases and J by 3 bases, with 7 bases between the two germline ends. The CDR3 runs 14 residues. CDR3 bases: TGCGCCAGCAGCTTGGACGGTCTCAATCAGCCCCAGCATTTT. It yields the protein CASSLDGLNQPQHF.

The V and J genes are TRBV28 and TRBJ2-7, with 10 bases matching TRBD2. V shed 1 base, J shed 0 bases, and the junction held 12 bases outside the gene matches. CDR3 size: 19 residues. Germline values: CDR1 MDHEN, CDR2 SYDVKM. The CDR3 reads CASSLFLAGVTPISYEQYF. The CDR3, as DNA: TGTGCCAGCAGTTTATTCCTAGCGGGGGTCACTCCCATCTCCTACGAGCAGTACTTC.

The chain combines TRBV5-1 with TRBJ2-5; 9 bases agree with TRBD1. The CDR3 is made up of 16 amino acids. After removal of 0 bases from V and 5 bases from J, the junction contained 8 bases not matched to a gene. The germline V gene has CDR1 SGHRS and CDR2 YFSETQ. As DNA, the CDR3 is TGCGCCAGCAGCTTGGGGACAGGGGCCTTCGGGGAGACCCAGTACTTC. Its protein is CASSLGTGAFGETQYF.

This rearrangement joins TRBV5-4 to TRBJ2-1, with D maybe TRBD2 (5 bases). Germline V CDR1 and CDR2: SGHNT, YYREEE (reference sequence). Trimming took off 1 base at V and 11 bases at J, with 10 bases between the two ends. The CDR3 spans 12 residues. The CDR3 DNA is TGTGCCAGCAGCTTGCCCACCGGGAAGCAGTTCTTC. It is translated as CASSLPTGKQFF.

V usage is TRBV25-1 and J usage is TRBJ2-7, with D perhaps TRBD2 (7 bases). Between the trimmed V and J ends, which lost 5 bases and 4 bases, there was a span of 15 bases. The CDR3 length is 14 residues. The germline V gene encodes CDR1 MGHDK and CDR2 SYGVNS. CDR3 sequence (DNA): TGTGCCAGCAGTCGCGCGGGGGCTACTTACGAGCAGTACTTC. It specifies CASSRAGATYEQYF.

V is TRBV4-1 and J is TRBJ2-3; the match to TRBD2 covers 8 bases. Germline assignment: CDR1 MGHRA and CDR2 YSYEKL. This CDR3 is built from 16 residues. J gave up 3 bases and V 6 bases, and 11 bases lay outside the gene matches. DNA of the CDR3: TGCGCCAGCAGTACCGGGACTAGAGCGGGTACAGATACGCAGTATTTT. As protein: CASSTGTRAGTDTQYF.